Following are 12 T cell receptor beta chains from one sample sequenced in a study of cytomegalovirus exposure and HLA in healthy donors. PCR primers comprised 60 Vbeta and 13 Jbeta primers. The method was immunoSEQ multiplex PCR; TCRdb's version includes in-frame clones alone and lacks a portion of them. The data show about 180,000 clones, roughly 80% seen once. The sequenced material came from PBMCs. These receptors came from a man aged 25-40 years in good health and CMV-seronegative.

The rearrangement links TRBV5-6 to TRBJ2-7, with 9 bases that match TRBD1. Germline CDR1 and CDR2: SGHDT and YYEEEE. This CDR3 spans 15 amino acids. Trimming removed 5 bases from V and 4 bases from J; junction bases left unmatched: 10. CDR3 sequence: CASSAAGTGNYEQYF. Here the CDR3 DNA reads TGTGCCAGCAGTGCGGCCGGGACAGGGAATTACGAGCAGTACTTC.

This rearrangement joins TRBV30 to TRBJ2-5; TRBD2 aligns across 8 bases. This CDR3 region has 14 residues. The V and J ends lost 2 bases and 9 bases, in that order; junction bases with no gene match: 11. Germline loops: CDR1 GTSNPN, CDR2 SVGIG (reference sequence). The CDR3 loop reads CAWSPYSGILAQYF. CDR3 bases: TGTGCCTGGAGTCCTTATAGCGGGATATTGGCCCAGTACTTC.

The J gene is TRBJ2-4, the V gene TRBV28, with unresolved D. V lost 7 bases, J lost 5 bases, and 6 bases lay in between. The germline V gene encodes CDR1 MDHEN and CDR2 SYDVKM. The CDR3 runs to 11 residues. The CDR3 DNA follows: TGTGCCAGCAAGCAGGAAAACATTCAGTACTTC. As protein: CASKQENIQYF.

This clone was counted once. The rearrangement joins TRBV7-3 to TRBJ2-7; TRBD2 matches 10 bases. The CDR3 has 14 residues. From germline, CDR1 is SGHTA and CDR2 FQGTGA. V shed 4 bases, J shed 2 bases, and the junction held 2 bases outside the gene matches. This CDR3 reads CASSSGLAAYEQYF. The CDR3 DNA is TGTGCCAGCAGCTCCGGACTAGCGGCCTACGAGCAGTACTTC. Drawing the rest from reference TRBV7-3 and TRBJ2-7, the complete variable domain is GAGVSQTPSNKVTEKGKYVELRCDPISGHTALYWYRQSLGQGPEFLIYFQGTGAADDSGLPNDRFFAVRPEGSVSTLKIQRTERGDSAVYLCASSSGLAAYEQYFGPGTRLTVT.

The CDR3 sequence is CASSVREANEKLFF. CDR3 bases: TGTGCCAGCAGCGTTCGGGAGGCTAATGAAAAACTGTTTTTT. The chain links TRBV7-2 to TRBJ1-4; D call uncertain. V lost 5 bases, J lost 3 bases, and 10 bases lay in between. Germline V gene data show CDR1 as SGHTA and CDR2 as FQGNSA. This CDR3 region has 14 residues.

The table lists this clone with a count of one. The chain employs TRBV15 and TRBJ1-1; TRBD1 might be the D (5 bases). Per germline, CDR1 LNHNV and CDR2 YYDKDF (reference sequence). V lost 5 bases to trimming and J lost 2 bases, with 15 bases between them. The CDR3 totals 15 residues. CDR3 nucleotide sequence: TGTGCCACCAGCGAGGGCCAGGGAGGAAACACTGAAGCTTTCTTT. It translates to CATSEGQGGNTEAFF.

This clone occurred a few times. The gene calls are TRBV28 and TRBJ1-5; possibly TRBD1 for D (5 bases). CDR1 MDHEN and CDR2 SYDVKM come from the germline V gene. The CDR3 runs to 17 residues. V lost 2 bases and J lost 6, with 20 bases in between. The CDR3 bases are TGTGCCAGCAGTTTAATGGGGGACTCATTTTTCGGTCAGCCCCAGCATTTT. Protein sequence: CASSLMGDSFFGQPQHF.

The chain recombines TRBV30 with TRBJ2-2; a weak D match, TRBD1 (5 bases). Looked up from germline, CDR1 is GTSNPN and CDR2 is SVGIG (reference sequence). The length of the CDR3 is 14 residues. V lost 4 bases to trimming and J lost 1 base, with 10 bases between them. In nucleotides, the CDR3 is TGTGCCTGGAACTTACAGGTGAACACCGGGGAGCTGTTTTTT. Translated: CAWNLQVNTGELFF. The full variable domain, in which reference TRBV30 and TRBJ2-2 provide the parts outside the CDR3, is SQTIHQWPATLVQPVGSPLSLECTVEGTSNPNLYWYRQAAGRGLQLLFYSVGIGQISSEVPQNLSASRPQDRQFILSSKKLLLSDSGFYLCAWNLQVNTGELFFGEGSRLTVL.

The chain joins TRBV19 to TRBJ2-3; D call uncertain. Between the trimmed V and J ends, which lost 5 bases and 9 bases, there was a span of 15 bases. The CDR3 loop spans 13 amino acids. Per the germline V gene, CDR1 is LNHDA and CDR2 is SQIVND (reference sequence). The CDR3 DNA follows: TGTGCCAGTAGTCCTTTGATGGTCGAGACGCAGTATTTT. Its translation: CASSPLMVETQYF. The full variable domain, its missing parts supplied by reference TRBV19 and TRBJ2-3, is DGGITQSPKYLFRKEGQNVTLSCEQNLNHDAMYWYRQDPGQGLRLIYYSQIVNDFQKGDIAEGYSVSREKKESFPLTVTSAQKNPTAFYLCASSPLMVETQYFGPGTRLTVL.

The rearrangement links TRBV5-4 to TRBJ2-7, with 12 bases aligning to TRBD1. In germline, CDR1 is SGHNT, CDR2 YYREEE (reference sequence). Unmatched junction bases numbered 3, after V lost 4 bases and J lost 7 bases. The CDR3 has 13 residues. The CDR3 DNA is TGTGCCAGCAGCCGGGACAGGGGGCAAGAGCAGTACTTC. It specifies CASSRDRGQEQYF.

The genes are TRBV7-2 and TRBJ1-6; TRBD1 might be the D (5 bases). The germline gives CDR1 SGHTA, CDR2 FQGNSA. Between the trimmed V and J ends, which lost 2 bases and 0 bases, there was a span of 14 bases. CDR3 length equals 18 residues. The CDR3 spells CASSLTATVSSYNSPLHF. DNA for the CDR3: TGTGCCAGCAGCTTAACAGCGACAGTAAGCTCCTATAATTCACCCCTCCACTTT. The entire variable domain, with the rest obtained from reference TRBV7-2 and TRBJ1-6, is as follows: GAGVSQSPSNKVTEKGKDVELRCDPISGHTALYWYRQSLGQGLEFLIYFQGNSAPDKSGLPSDRFSAERTGGSVSTLTIQRTQQEDSAVYLCASSLTATVSSYNSPLHFGNGTRLTVT.

This clone was counted a few times. The V gene is TRBV13, the J gene TRBJ2-2, with TRBD1 identical over 7 bases. Germline V gives CDR1 PRHDT, CDR2 FYEKMQ (reference sequence). V gave up 5 bases and J gave up 0 bases; unmatched junction bases: 9. The CDR3 covers 17 residues. The chain's CDR3 is CASSSFDRASNTGELFF. The CDR3 coding sequence is TGTGCCAGCAGCAGCTTTGACAGGGCCTCGAACACCGGGGAGCTGTTTTTT.